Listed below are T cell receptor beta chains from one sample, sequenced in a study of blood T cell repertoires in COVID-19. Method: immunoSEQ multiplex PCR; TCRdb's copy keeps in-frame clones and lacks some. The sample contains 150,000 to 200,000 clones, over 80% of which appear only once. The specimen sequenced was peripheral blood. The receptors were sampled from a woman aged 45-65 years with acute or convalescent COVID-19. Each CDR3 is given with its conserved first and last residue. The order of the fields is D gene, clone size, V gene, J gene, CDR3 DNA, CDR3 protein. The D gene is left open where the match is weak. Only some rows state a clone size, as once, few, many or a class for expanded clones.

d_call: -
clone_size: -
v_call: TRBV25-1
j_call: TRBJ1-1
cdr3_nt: TGTGCCGGCAGGACGGGGAACACTGAAGCTTTCTTT
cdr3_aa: CAGRTGNTEAFF

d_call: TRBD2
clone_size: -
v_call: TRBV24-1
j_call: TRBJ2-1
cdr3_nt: TGTGCCACCAGTGATCCGGGAGGAGGCCTTGAGCAGTTCTTC
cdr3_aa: CATSDPGGGLEQFF

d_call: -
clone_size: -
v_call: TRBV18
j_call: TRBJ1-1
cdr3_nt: TGTGCCAGCTCACCGGGAACAGGGCGAGTCACTGAAGCTTTCTTT
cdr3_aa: CASSPGTGRVTEAFF

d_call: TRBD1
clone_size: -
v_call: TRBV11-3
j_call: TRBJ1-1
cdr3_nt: TGTGCAAGGGCGGACAGGGCGAACACTGAAGCTTTCTTT
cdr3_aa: CARADRANTEAFF

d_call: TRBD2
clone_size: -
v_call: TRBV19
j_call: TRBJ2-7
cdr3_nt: TGTGCCAGTAGTCTTCTAGCGGACCCCTACGAGCAGTACTTC
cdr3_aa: CASSLLADPYEQYF

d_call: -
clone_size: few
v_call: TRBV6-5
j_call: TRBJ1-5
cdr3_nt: TGTGCCAGCAGTTACTCGCGCGCGGGGCCCCAGCATTTT
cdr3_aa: CASSYSRAGPQHF

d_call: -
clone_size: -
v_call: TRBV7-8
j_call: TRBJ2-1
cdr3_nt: TGTGCCAGCAGCTTAGACGGGGCGGGACCCTACAATGAGCAGTTCTTC
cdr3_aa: CASSLDGAGPYNEQFF

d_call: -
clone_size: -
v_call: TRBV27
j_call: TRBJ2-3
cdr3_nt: TGTGCCAGCACTCTACAGGGCCGGCCTAGCACAGATACGCAGTATTTT
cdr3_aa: CASTLQGRPSTDTQYF

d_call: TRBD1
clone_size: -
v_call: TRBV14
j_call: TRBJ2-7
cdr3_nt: TGTGCCAGCAGCAAAGCGACAGGGTTGGGGTACGAGCAGTACTTC
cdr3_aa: CASSKATGLGYEQYF

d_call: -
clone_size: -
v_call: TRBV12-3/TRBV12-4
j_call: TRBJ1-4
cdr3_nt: TGTGCCAGCAGCCCCGGGAGGGGAGAAAAACTGTTTTTT
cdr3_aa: CASSPGRGEKLFF

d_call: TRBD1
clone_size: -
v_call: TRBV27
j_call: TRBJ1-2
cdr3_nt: TGTGCCAGCAGTACCCGGGACAGCTCTAACTATGGCTACACCTTC
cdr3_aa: CASSTRDSSNYGYTF

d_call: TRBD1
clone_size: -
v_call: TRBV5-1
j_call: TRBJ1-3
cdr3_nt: TGCGCCAGCAGCTTCGGGACAGCTGGAAACACCATATATTTT
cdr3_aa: CASSFGTAGNTIYF

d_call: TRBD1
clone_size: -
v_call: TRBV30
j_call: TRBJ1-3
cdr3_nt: TGTGCCTGCGGGCAGGGGGCAAGTAGTGGAAACACCATATATTTT
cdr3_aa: CACGQGASSGNTIYF

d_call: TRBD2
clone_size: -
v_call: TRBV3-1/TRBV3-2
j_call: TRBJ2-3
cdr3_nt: TGTGCCAGCAGCCAAGTTATAGCGGGATCCGTAACAGATACGCAGTATTTT
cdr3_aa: CASSQVIAGSVTDTQYF

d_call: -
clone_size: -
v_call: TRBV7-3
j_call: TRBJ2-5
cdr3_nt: TGTGCCAGCAGCTTAACCGGGGGAGGTGAGACCCAGTACTTC
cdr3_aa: CASSLTGGGETQYF

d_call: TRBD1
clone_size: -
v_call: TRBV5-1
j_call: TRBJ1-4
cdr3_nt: TGCGCCAGCAGGAATGGAGGGACAGCAACTAATGAAAAACTGTTTTTT
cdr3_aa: CASRNGGTATNEKLFF

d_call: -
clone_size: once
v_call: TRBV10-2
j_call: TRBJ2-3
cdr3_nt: TGCGCCAGCAGTAAGCAACAGGGGAGGGATACGCAGTATTTT
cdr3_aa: CASSKQQGRDTQYF

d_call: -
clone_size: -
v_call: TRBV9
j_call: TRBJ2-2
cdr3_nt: TGTGCCAGCAGCGTAGACCCATACGAGACCGGGGAGCTGTTTTTT
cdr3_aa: CASSVDPYETGELFF

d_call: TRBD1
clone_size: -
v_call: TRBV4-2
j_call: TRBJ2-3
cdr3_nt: TGTGCCAGCAGCCCCGAAAGCGGGACAGGGGTTTTTGATACGCAGTATTTT
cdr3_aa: CASSPESGTGVFDTQYF

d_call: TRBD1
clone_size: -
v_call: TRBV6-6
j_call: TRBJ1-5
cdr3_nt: TGTGCCAGCAGGCCCGGGACAGGCGACAATCAGCCCCAGCATTTT
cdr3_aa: CASRPGTGDNQPQHF

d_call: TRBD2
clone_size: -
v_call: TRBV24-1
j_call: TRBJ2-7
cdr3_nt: TGTGCCACCAGTGATTTGGGACTAGACTACGAGCAGTACTTC
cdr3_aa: CATSDLGLDYEQYF

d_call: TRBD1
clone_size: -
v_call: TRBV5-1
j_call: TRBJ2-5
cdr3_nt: TGCGCCAGTACCCTGGCGGGACAGGGGGAGACCCAGTACTTC
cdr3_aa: CASTLAGQGETQYF

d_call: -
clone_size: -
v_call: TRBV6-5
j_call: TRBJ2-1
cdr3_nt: TGTGCCAGCAGTTACTCGCAGGGAGAGCAGTTCTTC
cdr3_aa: CASSYSQGEQFF

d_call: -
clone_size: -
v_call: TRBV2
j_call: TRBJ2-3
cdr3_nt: TGTGCCAGCAGTGAACGAGAGTTTAATACGCAGTATTTT
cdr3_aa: CASSEREFNTQYF

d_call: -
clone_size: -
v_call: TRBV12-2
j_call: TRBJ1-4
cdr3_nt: TGTGCAAGTCGCTTAGGTCTACAGGGGGAAAAACTGTTTTTT
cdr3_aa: CASRLGLQGEKLFF

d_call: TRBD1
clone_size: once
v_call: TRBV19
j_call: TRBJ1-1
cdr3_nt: TGTGCCAGTAACAGGGGGGAAGGGGCGGCTCGGGGCACTGAAGCTTTCTTT
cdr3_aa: CASNRGEGAARGTEAFF

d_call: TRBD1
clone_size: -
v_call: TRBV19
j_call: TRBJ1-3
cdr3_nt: TGTGCCAGTGGACAGGGACGTGGAAACACCATATATTTT
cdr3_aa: CASGQGRGNTIYF

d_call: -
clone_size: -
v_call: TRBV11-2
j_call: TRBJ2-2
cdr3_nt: TGTGCCAGCAGCTTCCTCGGGGAGCCCGGGGAGCTGTTTTTT
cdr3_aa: CASSFLGEPGELFF

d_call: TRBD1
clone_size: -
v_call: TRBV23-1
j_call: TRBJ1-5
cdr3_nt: TGCGCCAGCAGACGAGCAGGGGGCGCTTGGCAGCCCCAGCATTTT
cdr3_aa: CASRRAGGAWQPQHF

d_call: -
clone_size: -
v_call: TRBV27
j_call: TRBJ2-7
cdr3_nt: TGTGCCAGCAGTTTAGGGCAGGGGTTCTACGAGCAGTACTTC
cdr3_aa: CASSLGQGFYEQYF

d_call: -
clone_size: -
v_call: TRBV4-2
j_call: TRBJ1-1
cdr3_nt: TGTGCCAGCAGCCAAGAAGGTCATTCGGGTGAAGCTTTCTTT
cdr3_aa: CASSQEGHSGEAFF

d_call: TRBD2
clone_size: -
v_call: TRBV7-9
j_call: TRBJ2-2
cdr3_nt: TGTGCCAGCAGCTCCTCTTGGACTAGCGGGAACACCGGGGAGCTGTTTTTT
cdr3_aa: CASSSSWTSGNTGELFF

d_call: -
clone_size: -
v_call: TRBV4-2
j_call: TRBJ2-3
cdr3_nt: TGTGCCAGCAGCGCCGAGGCCCGTTGGGACTTTCGCACAGATACGCAGTATTTT
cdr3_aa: CASSAEARWDFRTDTQYF

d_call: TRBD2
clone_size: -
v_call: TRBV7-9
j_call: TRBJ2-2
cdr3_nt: TGTGCCAGCAGCTTAGCCCCTAGCGGGGGTTACACCGGGGAGCTGTTTTTT
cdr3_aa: CASSLAPSGGYTGELFF

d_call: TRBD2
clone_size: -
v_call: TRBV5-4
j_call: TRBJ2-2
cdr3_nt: TGTGCCAGCAGCACCGGGACTAGACCAACCGGGGAGCTGTTTTTT
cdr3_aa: CASSTGTRPTGELFF

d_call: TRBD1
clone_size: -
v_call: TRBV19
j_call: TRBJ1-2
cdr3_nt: TGTGCCAGTAGTACCCGACAGGGCGTGTTGAGATACACCTTC
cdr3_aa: CASSTRQGVLRYTF

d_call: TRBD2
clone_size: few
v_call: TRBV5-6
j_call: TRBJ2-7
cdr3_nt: TGTGCCAGCAGCTGGGGACTAGCGGGATCCTACGAGCAGTACTTC
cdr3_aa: CASSWGLAGSYEQYF